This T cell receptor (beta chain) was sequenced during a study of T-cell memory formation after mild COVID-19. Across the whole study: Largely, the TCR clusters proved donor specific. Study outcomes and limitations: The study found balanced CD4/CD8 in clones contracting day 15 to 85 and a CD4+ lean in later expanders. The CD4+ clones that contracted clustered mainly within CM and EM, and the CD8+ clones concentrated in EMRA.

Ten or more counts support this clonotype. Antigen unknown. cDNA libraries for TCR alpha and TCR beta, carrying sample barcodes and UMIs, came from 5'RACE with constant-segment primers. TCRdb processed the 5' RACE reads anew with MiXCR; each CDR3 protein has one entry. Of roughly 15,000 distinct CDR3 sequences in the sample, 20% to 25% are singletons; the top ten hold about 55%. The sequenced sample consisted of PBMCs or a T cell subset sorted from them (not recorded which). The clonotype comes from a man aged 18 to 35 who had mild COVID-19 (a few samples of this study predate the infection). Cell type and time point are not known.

CDR3 sequence: CASSRGTSGREQYF. The CDR3 DNA reads TGTGCCAGCAGCCGGGGGACTAGCGGTCGGGAGCAGTACTTC. This chain joins TRBV3-1 and TRBJ2-7; TRBD2 agrees at 11 bases. Trimming at V came to 4 bases and at J to 7 bases, leaving 6 bases not matched to a gene. The germline gives CDR1 LGHDT, CDR2 YNNKEL (reference sequence). The CDR3 is 14 amino acids.